This T cell receptor beta chain was found in a study of T cell clones after liver transplantation (dated by TCRdb to the late 2010s). Looking at the study overall: Samples were obtained from ITN030ST, a randomized trial in which withdrawal of immunosuppression was attempted within 2 years of liver transplantation. The studied cohort comprised 8 liver transplant recipients, 3 classified as tolerant and 5 as non-tolerant. Tolerance meant complete immunosuppression withdrawal for at least one year without liver enzymes rising beyond twice the upper limit of normal. Donor-reactive T cell clones were identified by TCRbeta sequencing after a pre-transplant mixed lymphocyte reaction and then tracked in post-transplant blood. Blood samples were collected pre-transplant, then pre-randomization ahead of withdrawal, and finally post-randomization once withdrawal had either been completed or failed. Three of the eight recipients were HCV-positive; the others were transplanted for non-autoimmune, non-viral indications. Third party-reactive TCRbeta sequences from pre-transplant MLRs were also identified as an antigen-independent comparator for donor-reactive sequences. Until randomization at 12-24 months post-transplant, subjects were given standard immunosuppression, with no induction therapy.

Unstimulated PBMCs, after thawing, were stained for CD3, CD4 and CD8 and then FACS-sorted into CD3+CD4+ and CD3+CD8+ populations. All 8 studied subjects were randomized to immunosuppression withdrawal. Genomic DNA was isolated with the Qiagen DNeasy Blood and Tissue Kit. Note on this clone: Its antigen target is currently unknown. Per-base quality was not reported, and no clone a single base away is much larger than it.

The junction shows trimming of 7 bases on V and 5 bases on J, and the gene matches do not reach 11 bases of it. CDR1 and CDR2 are drawn from the germline V gene (reference sequence): MNHEY, SMNVEV. Including the terminal cysteine and phenylalanine, the CDR3 comprises 15 residues. The read is trimmed to its CDR3 DNA, 45 bases read in frame from base 1. Study-level results and caveats: The decline in donor-reactive sequences exceeded the decline in third party-reactive sequences, suggesting partial antigen-specific deletion that was unrelated to withdrawal success. Once repertoire turnover was taken into account, donor-reactive detection showed a significant reduction for CD4 in 7 of 8 subjects and for CD8 in 8 of 8. The conclusions were considered preliminary, being limited by small, heterogeneous patient numbers and non-standardized post-transplant time points. Because allograft tissue specimens were not available, migration of donor-reactive T cells into the graft, rather than deletion, may have occurred. Low numbers of available donor cells limited the measurable donor-reactive repertoire in two subjects. In 5 of 8 subjects, circulating donor-reactive CD4 TCRbeta sequences decreased significantly after transplant, regardless of tolerance or HCV status.

Frozen genomic DNA underwent high-throughput TCRbeta CDR3 sequencing by immunoSEQ, including PCR amplification, mapping, bias correction and internal controls. Per the original workflow: Productive rearrangements were kept, and unique TCRbeta sequences were defined by CDR3 nucleotide sequence plus V and J gene. For a sequence to be called donor-reactive, it needed a frequency of at least 0.01% and at least 5-fold expansion in CFSE-low cells compared with unstimulated pre-transplant cells. To ensure at least 90% detection power, minimum frequency thresholds were set for each subject based on that subject's lowest-template unstimulated sample. Jensen-Shannon divergence between the top 1000 TCRbeta sequences post- versus pre-transplant served as the measure of repertoire turnover. Two-sided Fisher's exact tests were used to test for changes in how often donor-reactive sequences were detected. TCRdb re-hosts the immuneACCESS table, in-frame sequences only. Its copies lack some clones; in the studies checked, an unresolved V gene accounts for under half of them, and the cause for the rest is not known. The V and J calls and clone size come from that table; D and trimming were worked out from the DNA. The sample table records under 130,000 clones; 80% to 90% of these occur just once. The top ten constitute less than 3% of the sample.

The specimen comprised CD4+ T cells from blood, sampled 47 months after liver transplant. This sequence originates from a human patient who received a liver transplant. Some T cells may originate with the graft donor following a transplant. The rearrangement joined TRBV27 to TRBJ2-3, with 8 middle bases fitting TRBD1. The CDR3 protein is CASNHRGVKVDTQYF. The sequenced DNA is TGTGCCAGCAATCACAGGGGGGTAAAGGTAGATACGCAGTATTTT.